The 26 T cell receptor beta chains below all came from one sample that was sequenced in a study of cytomegalovirus exposure and HLA in healthy donors. Use of 60 Vbeta and 13 Jbeta primers characterized the PCR. Generated by immunoSEQ multiplex PCR, the TCRdb table keeps only in-frame clones and is missing some. Here the sample spans under 200,000 clones, over 60% being singletons. Sequencing was carried out using PBMCs. Receptors were obtained from a woman aged 25-40 years in good health and CMV-seronegative.

The rearrangement uses TRBV9 and TRBJ1-4; maybe TRBD1 (5 bases). Germline V gene sequence: CDR1 SGDLS, CDR2 YYNGEE. With 4 bases removed from V and 5 bases from J, the gap between germline ends came to 12 bases. The CDR3 spans 14 residues. The CDR3 here is CASSPQGLNEKLFF. The CDR3 DNA reads TGTGCCAGCAGCCCTCAGGGTCTGAATGAAAAACTGTTTTTT.

The chain uses TRBV10-3 and TRBJ1-2; 7 bases are shared with TRBD1. After removal of 6 bases from V and 8 bases from J, the junction contained 9 bases not matched to a gene. CDR3 length: 13 amino acids. Germline V CDR1 and CDR2: ENHRY, SYGVKD. CDR3 nucleotides: TGTGCCATCAGAGACAGGGAGGAGGAGGGCTACACCTTC. It yields the protein CAIRDREEEGYTF.

J is TRBJ2-1 and V is TRBV27; the match to TRBD2 covers 14 bases. CDR3 size: 18 residues. J gave up 4 bases and V 7 bases, and 12 bases lay outside the gene matches. The germline V gene has CDR1 MNHEY and CDR2 SMNVEV (reference sequence). In DNA, the CDR3 is TGTGCCAGCATTCCCGGGACTAGCGGGAGCCTCCCATACAATGAGCAGTTCTTC. It yields the protein CASIPGTSGSLPYNEQFF.

This clone was seen once. The chain employs TRBV19 and TRBJ2-2, with 8 bases that match TRBD1. V trimming: 5 bases; J trimming: 3 bases; junction bases outside the gene matches: 11. CDR3 length: 17 amino acids. Germline V gene sequence: CDR1 LNHDA, CDR2 SQIVND (reference sequence). CDR3: CASSLARGRTDTGELFF. The CDR3 nucleotides read TGTGCCAGTAGTTTAGCCAGGGGGCGCACGGACACCGGGGAGCTGTTTTTT.

The chain links TRBV7-2 to TRBJ2-7, with 7 bases lining up with TRBD1. With 2 bases clipped from V and 7 bases from J, the junction kept 14 bases outside the gene matches. From germline, CDR1 is SGHTA and CDR2 FQGNSA. The CDR3 extends over 16 amino acids. This chain's CDR3 is CASSLTRDSGYEEQYF. The CDR3 DNA is TGTGCCAGCAGCTTAACCCGGGACAGCGGCTACGAAGAGCAGTACTTC.

This clone was observed a single time. The chain carries TRBV9 and TRBJ2-7; a weak D match, TRBD2 (5 bases). The V end was cut by 0 bases, the J end by 3 bases, with 10 bases between. CDR3 length: 14 amino acids. Germline V gene lookup returns CDR1 SGDLS and CDR2 YYNGEE. The CDR3 DNA reads TGTGCCAGCAGCGTAGCAGAGGGAAACTACGAGCAGTACTTC. Translated: CASSVAEGNYEQYF.

Comments on this clone: Germline and junction disagree at one end, which may indicate a read error. The genes are TRBV4-2 and TRBJ1-5; D is uncertain. The CDR3 has 15 residues. Germline V CDR1 and CDR2: LGHNA, YNFKEQ. CDR3: CASSQELAANQPQHF. The CDR3 coding sequence is TGTGCCAGCAGTCAAGAGTTGGCGGCCAATCAGCCCCAGCATTTT.

This clone was seen a handful of times. The rearrangement uses TRBV25-1 and TRBJ2-3; D unclear. This CDR3 region has 15 residues. The germline V and J ends were trimmed by 7 bases and 0 bases, with 14 bases remaining between them. Germline loops: CDR1 MGHDK, CDR2 SYGVNS. For the CDR3, the DNA is TGTGCCAGCACCCCTCGTGAGAGAAGCACAGATACGCAGTATTTT. This sequence encodes CASTPRERSTDTQYF.

As regards this clone: At one boundary the junction diverges from the germline segment, which might be a read error. The chain uses TRBV29-1 and TRBJ2-7, with TRBD1 matching over 7 bases. There are 15 residues in the CDR3. The V gene's germline CDR1 is SQVTM and CDR2 ANQGSEA. As DNA, the CDR3 is TGCAGCGTTGAAGAGGGGCAGGGGGTCTTCTACGAGCAGTGCTTC. Amino acid sequence: CSVEEGQGVFYEQCF.

This clone appeared a few times. The V and J genes are TRBV28 and TRBJ2-7; TRBD1 might be the D (5 bases). Germline V gives CDR1 MDHEN, CDR2 SYDVKM. The CDR3 is made up of 13 amino acids. V lost 2 bases and J 0 bases, leaving 5 bases between the germline ends. CDR3 nucleotide sequence: TGTGCCAGCAGTTTACAGGGCTCCTACGAGCAGTACTTC. It codes for CASSLQGSYEQYF.

The chain links TRBV27 to TRBJ1-2; D ambiguous. The CDR3 is 14 amino acids. V dropped 4 bases and J dropped 1 base, with 10 bases sitting between them. CDR1 and CDR2 (germline): MNHEY, SMNVEV (reference sequence). This chain's CDR3 is CASSYAGDNYGYTF. The CDR3 DNA is TGTGCCAGCAGTTATGCAGGTGATAACTATGGCTACACCTTC.

The genes are TRBV7-2 and TRBJ2-5; 7 nucleotides line up with TRBD2. This CDR3 is built from 16 residues. CDR1 is SGHTA and CDR2 is FQGNSA in the germline V gene. With V trimmed by 3 bases and J by 2 bases, 9 bases remained unmatched. The CDR3 spells CASSLGGFSGQETQYF. The CDR3 nucleotides read TGTGCCAGCAGCTTGGGGGGGTTTTCGGGACAAGAGACCCAGTACTTC. Supplemented by reference TRBV7-2 and TRBJ2-5, the full variable domain reads GAGVSQSPSNKVTEKGKDVELRCDPISGHTALYWYRQSLGQGLEFLIYFQGNSAPDKSGLPSDRFSAERTGGSVSTLTIQRTQQEDSAVYLCASSLGGFSGQETQYFGPGTRLLVL.

This clone has more than one count but fewer than ten. The V and J genes are TRBV5-6 and TRBJ2-1, with 7 bases identical to TRBD2. Germline V gene data show CDR1 as SGHDT and CDR2 as YYEEEE. This CDR3 is 14 amino acids long. Trimming cost V 3 bases and J 4 bases; bases outside gene matches: 4. The CDR3 is CASSSYSGYNEQFF. CDR3 DNA: TGTGCCAGCAGCTCCTATAGCGGGTACAATGAGCAGTTCTTC.

The rearrangement uses TRBV2 and TRBJ1-4; tentatively, D is TRBD1 (6 bases). The CDR3 loop spans 13 amino acids. From germline, CDR1 is SNHLY and CDR2 FYNNEI. The ends were cut back, 3 bases at V and 8 bases at J, with 10 bases in the middle. The CDR3 DNA sequence: TGTGCCAGCAGTGACAGGGGTAGCGAAAAACTGTTTTTT. It encodes CASSDRGSEKLFF.

The chain recombines TRBV10-3 with TRBJ2-5; 10 positions match TRBD2. This CDR3 has 15 amino acids. Germline V gives CDR1 ENHRY, CDR2 SYGVKD. With V trimmed by 2 bases and J by 3 bases, 3 bases remained unmatched. CDR3: CAISEPTSGKETQYF. The CDR3 DNA reads as TGTGCCATCAGTGAGCCCACTAGCGGGAAAGAGACCCAGTACTTC.

The J gene is TRBJ2-5, the V gene TRBV15; a weak D match, TRBD1 (6 bases). Per germline, CDR1 LNHNV and CDR2 YYDKDF (reference sequence). The V gene lost 4 bases and the J gene lost 6 bases, with 15 bases spanning the gap. The CDR3 length is 14 residues. CDR3 nucleotides: TGTGCCACCAGCACCACACAGGGTCCGAAGACCCAGTACTTC. It specifies CATSTTQGPKTQYF.

The chain joins TRBV6-1 to TRBJ2-1; D not resolved. Trimming removed 5 bases at V and 7 bases at J, with 12 bases between. Looked up from germline, CDR1 is MNHNS and CDR2 is SASEGT. The CDR3 is made up of 13 amino acids. CDR3 sequence (DNA): TGTGCCAGCAGTCAAGTCATCCATAATGAGCAGTTCTTC. Translating it yields CASSQVIHNEQFF.

V usage is TRBV19 and J usage is TRBJ2-5; D ambiguous. The V end was cut by 1 base, the J end by 4 bases, with 10 bases between. Germline V gene lookup returns CDR1 LNHDA and CDR2 SQIVND (reference sequence). The length of the CDR3 is 14 residues. Here the CDR3 reads CASSIGRSGETQYF. CDR3 sequence (DNA): TGTGCCAGTAGTATAGGAAGGAGTGGAGAGACCCAGTACTTC.

The table lists this clone with a few counts. This chain links TRBV12-2 with TRBJ2-5; the D call in the table, TRBD1, was not verified against the DNA. TRBV12-2 is a known pseudogene. This CDR3 spans 13 amino acids. The CDR3, as DNA: TGTGCAAGTCGCTTTGCCAGACAAGAGACCCAGTACTTC. Translating gives CASRFARQETQYF.

The chain recombines TRBV13 with TRBJ2-6; 8 bases are shared with TRBD2. V shed 3 bases and J 0 bases; nucleotides not matched to a gene: 7. CDR1 is PRHDT, CDR2 FYEKMQ, per germline (reference sequence). The CDR3 length is 18 residues. CDR3 in amino acids: CASSFGGAAFSGANVLTF. DNA for the CDR3: TGTGCCAGCAGCTTCGGGGGGGCCGCATTCTCTGGGGCCAACGTCCTGACTTTC.

This clone came up a few times. The chain recombines TRBV30 with TRBJ2-7, with D possibly TRBD1 on 6 matching bases. There are 11 residues in the CDR3. Germline loops: CDR1 GTSNPN, CDR2 SVGIG (reference sequence). Between the trimmed V and J ends, which lost 1 base and 7 bases, there was a span of 8 bases. CDR3 amino acids: CAWSGGPEQYF. CDR3 nucleotides: TGTGCCTGGAGTGGGGGGCCTGAGCAGTACTTC.

The chain carries TRBV5-6 and TRBJ2-5, with a tentative D call TRBD1 (6 bases). V was clipped by 0 bases and J by 3 bases, with 6 bases between them. Germline assignment: CDR1 SGHDT and CDR2 YYEEEE. CDR3 size: 13 residues. The CDR3 DNA follows: TGTGCCAGCAGCTTGGGGACAGAAGAGACCCAGTACTTC. It encodes CASSLGTEETQYF. The full variable domain, completed using reference TRBV5-6 and TRBJ2-5, is DAGVTQSPTHLIKTRGQQVTLRCSPKSGHDTVSWYQQALGQGPQFIFQYYEEEERQRGNFPDRFSGHQFPNYSSELNVNALLLGDSALYLCASSLGTEETQYFGPGTRLLVL.

This chain links TRBV2 with TRBJ1-1; a possible D gene is TRBD1 (5 bases). Germline V gene sequence: CDR1 SNHLY, CDR2 FYNNEI. The CDR3 extends over 13 amino acids. The ends were cut back, 10 bases at V and 4 bases at J, with 16 bases in the middle. The CDR3 DNA is TGTGCCACCAGGGCCCGCCAGGGCACTGAAGCTTTCTTT. This sequence encodes CATRARQGTEAFF.

A remark on this clone: Other DNA variants within this sample encode the same CDR3. The chain uses TRBV2 and TRBJ1-3; D remains unclear. Per the germline V gene, CDR1 is SNHLY and CDR2 is FYNNEI. CDR3 size: 14 residues. The V end lost 6 bases, the J end lost 0 bases, and 9 bases lay between the germline ends. The CDR3 sequence is CASSDGISGNTIYF. In DNA form, the CDR3 reads TGTGCCAGCAGCGATGGCATCTCTGGAAACACCATATATTTT.

This rearrangement joins TRBV5-1 to TRBJ2-7, with D uncertain. V dropped 0 bases and J dropped 1 base, with 11 bases sitting between them. This CDR3 has 15 residues. The germline gives CDR1 SGHRS, CDR2 YFSETQ. CDR3 region: CASSLESPGSYEQYF. The CDR3 DNA is TGCGCCAGCAGCTTGGAAAGTCCGGGTTCCTACGAGCAGTACTTC.

A few counts support this clone. The genes are TRBV7-2 and TRBJ2-1, with 9 bases identical to TRBD2. The germline gives CDR1 SGHTA, CDR2 FQGNSA. The junction had 6 bases not matched to a gene; V was cut back by 5 bases and J by 4 bases. The CDR3 has 15 residues. DNA for the CDR3: TGTGCCAGCAGCCCCTCAGCGGGAGGATACAATGAGCAGTTCTTC. Its translation is CASSPSAGGYNEQFF.